These 15 T cell receptor beta chains originate from one sample sequenced in a study of siplizumab effects on memory and regulatory T cells. Method: immunoSEQ multiplex PCR; TCRdb's copy keeps in-frame clones and lacks some. The table lists 100,000 or so clones, around 95% of them singletons. The sequenced material came from Tregs sorted from blood. These receptors came from a human donor in good health.

V gene TRBV6-1 combines with J gene TRBJ1-1; the D gene is possibly TRBD1 (6 bases). This CDR3 region has 15 residues. V dropped 5 bases and J dropped 0 bases, with 13 bases sitting between them. From germline, CDR1 is MNHNS and CDR2 SASEGT. DNA for the CDR3: TGTGCCAGCAGTAGGACAGTCCGGTTGAACACTGAAGCTTTCTTT. This encodes CASSRTVRLNTEAFF.

The sample holds one count of this clone. The rearrangement uses TRBV28 and TRBJ2-3; 10 bases match TRBD2. The CDR3 length is 14 residues. Trimming took 5 bases from V and 6 from J; bases not matched to a gene: 5. Germline V gene data show CDR1 as MDHEN and CDR2 as SYDVKM. CDR3 loop: CASSTSGKGDTQYF. DNA for the CDR3: TGTGCCAGCAGTACTAGCGGGAAAGGTGATACGCAGTATTTT.

This clone came up once. The V and J genes are TRBV7-5 and TRBJ2-5; the table gives TRBD1 as D, unverified against the DNA. TRBV7-5 is termed a pseudogene. This CDR3 is built from 15 residues. CDR3 coding DNA: TGTGTCAGAAGCGGGGACAGGAGGTACCAAGAGACCCAGTACTTC. Translation gives CVRSGDRRYQETQYF.

J is TRBJ2-5 and V is TRBV18; a possible D gene is TRBD2 (5 bases). In germline, CDR1 is KGHSH, CDR2 LQKENI. This CDR3 has 16 amino acids. V lost 2 bases and J lost 2, with 15 bases in between. The CDR3 reads CASSPGLKNSQETQYF. CDR3 in DNA: TGTGCCAGCTCACCAGGACTCAAGAATTCGCAAGAGACCCAGTACTTC.

The chain uses TRBV9 and TRBJ2-7; 8 bases fit TRBD1. The CDR3 covers 13 residues. The V gene end was trimmed by 7 bases and the J gene end by 1 base; junction bases not matched to a gene: 4. In germline, CDR1 is SGDLS, CDR2 YYNGEE. The CDR3 protein is CASARQGSYEQYF. The CDR3 nucleotides read TGTGCCAGCGCCCGACAGGGGTCCTACGAGCAGTACTTC.

The CDR3 DNA reads as TGTGCCAGCTCCCTATACCACGCGAACACCGGGGAGCTGTTTTTT. The encoded protein is CASSLYHANTGELFF. The rearrangement uses TRBV18 and TRBJ2-2; D not resolved. V gave up 6 bases and J gave up 0 bases, with 11 bases separating them. In germline, CDR1 is KGHSH, CDR2 LQKENI. The CDR3 contains 15 residues.

V and J are TRBV18 and TRBJ2-5; weak D call: TRBD2 (5 bases). The ends were cut back, 0 bases at V and 5 bases at J, with 10 bases in the middle. The CDR3 length is 14 residues. CDR1 and CDR2 from the germline V gene are KGHSH and LQKENI. The CDR3 DNA follows: TGTGCCAGCTCACCACCGAGCGGCCGTGAGACCCAGTACTTC. Its protein is CASSPPSGRETQYF.

The genes are TRBV20-1 and TRBJ2-7; D gene unclear. Between the trimmed V and J ends, which lost 5 bases and 3 bases, there was a span of 8 bases. From germline, CDR1 is DFQATT and CDR2 SNEGSKA (reference sequence). This CDR3 region has 11 residues. For the CDR3, the DNA is TGCAGTGCTCTGGCGGACTACGAGCAGTACTTC. The encoded protein is CSALADYEQYF.

The count of this clone is one. The chain combines TRBV5-1 with TRBJ2-5; D could derive from TRBD1 or TRBD2 (5 bases each). Germline lookup yields CDR1 SGHRS and CDR2 YFSETQ. This CDR3 has 15 residues. V dropped 3 bases and J dropped 1 base, with 13 bases sitting between them. In nucleotides, the CDR3 is TGCGCCAGCAGCTATGGGGGACGATCCCAAGAGACCCAGTACTTC. This translates into CASSYGGRSQETQYF.

The gene calls are TRBV28 and TRBJ2-5, with D hard to call. This CDR3 is built from 11 residues. Trimming cost V 6 bases and J 9 bases, with 11 bases left between them. Germline CDR1 reads MDHEN; CDR2 reads SYDVKM. CDR3 nucleotides: TGTGCCAGCAGGTCAAACTACGCCCAGTACTTC. Protein: CASRSNYAQYF.

Here the CDR3 DNA reads TGTGCCAGCAGCCAAGATCTGGCGGGAGAGTACAATGAGCAGTTCTTC. Translating gives CASSQDLAGEYNEQFF. The V gene is TRBV4-2, the J gene TRBJ2-1; 7 nucleotides match TRBD2. The J segment lost 4 bases and the V segment lost 0 bases, leaving 6 bases of the junction unmatched. Germline loops: CDR1 LGHNA, CDR2 YNFKEQ. The length of the CDR3 is 16 residues.

The rearrangement uses TRBV5-6 and TRBJ2-3; a weak D match, TRBD1 (6 bases). The CDR3 runs to 16 residues. Germline V gene sequence: CDR1 SGHDT, CDR2 YYEEEE. The V end lost 2 bases, the J end lost 2 bases, and 15 bases lay between the germline ends. The CDR3 nucleotides are TGTGCCAGCAGCTTACCCGGGACACTTAACACAGATACGCAGTATTTT. Protein sequence: CASSLPGTLNTDTQYF.

V is TRBV10-2 and J is TRBJ2-2, with 11 bases that match TRBD2. CDR3 length: 17 amino acids. CDR1 is WSHSY, CDR2 SAAADI, per germline. V shed 0 bases, J shed 5 bases, and the junction held 5 bases outside the gene matches. The CDR3 sequence is CASSESTLAGVTGELFF. In nucleotides, the CDR3 is TGCGCCAGCAGTGAGTCGACACTAGCGGGAGTTACCGGGGAGCTGTTTTTT.

V is TRBV5-1 and J is TRBJ2-5; D gene unclear. Trimming pared 2 bases from V and 2 bases from J, leaving 10 bases between. Germline V gene lookup returns CDR1 SGHRS and CDR2 YFSETQ. This CDR3 spans 14 amino acids. CDR3 residues: CASSLRTAQETQYF. DNA of the CDR3: TGCGCCAGCAGCTTACGCACCGCACAAGAGACCCAGTACTTC.

This chain uses TRBV5-1 with TRBJ2-3; 10 bases agree with TRBD1. This CDR3 has 16 residues. Germline V gives CDR1 SGHRS, CDR2 YFSETQ. The ends lost 4 bases at V and 2 bases at J; junction bases unmatched: 7. CDR3 loop: CASSGGQGSNTDTQYF. CDR3 in DNA: TGCGCCAGCAGCGGGGGACAGGGGAGTAACACAGATACGCAGTATTTT.